The clone carrying this TCR beta chain was recorded a few times. What it binds is unknown. With a much larger clone just one base away, this may be a read error. The data belong to a study of T cells in Graves' hyperthyroidism and ophthalmopathy. RNA transcripts gave rise to amplified TCR beta CDR3 regions. HTBI primers drove first-round RT-PCR of the TCR CDR3. Using its own MiXCR run on the multiplex PCR reads, TCRdb lists one record per CDR3 protein. Among around 110,000 distinct CDR3 sequences listed, about 15% were seen once. Notes on the study in general: Blood also contained most expanded thyroid clonotypes above 0.001.

Those patients with uncontrolled infection, other autoimmune disease, pregnancy or lactation were excluded. The PBMCs studied were ones that came from 10 ml fresh peripheral blood. The CDR3 totals 15 residues. The J segment lost 9 bases and the V segment lost 3 bases, leaving 8 bases of the junction unmatched. This chain joins TRBV12-3 or TRBV12-4 and TRBJ1-5, with 10 bases lining up with TRBD1. This TCR came from a woman aged 45-59 years with Graves' hyperthyroidism. The sequenced material came from blood. CDR3 loop: CASSFMGQGSRPQHF. The CDR3 DNA reads as TGTGCCAGCAGTTTTATGGGACAGGGGAGTCGGCCCCAGCATTTT.